Sequencing of this T cell receptor (beta chain) was carried out in a study of cytomegalovirus exposure and HLA in healthy donors. In the PCR, 60 Vbeta and 13 Jbeta primers were used. Produced via immunoSEQ multiplex PCR; TCRdb's table is partial and in-frame only. Of about 84,000 clones listed, less than 80% are singletons. In regard to this clone: Its matching antigen is unknown.

Between the trimmed V and J ends, which lost 7 bases and 0 bases, there was a span of 6 bases. Germline values: CDR1 MNHNY, CDR2 SVGAGI (reference sequence). The CDR3 totals 13 residues. Study-wide results and limits: Earlier analysis looked at TCR beta V segments, and most were productive about 90% or about 30% of the time. Later analysis demonstrated an association between a missense DCLRE1C variant and TCR beta V- and J-gene trimming. The Asian-associated ancestry cluster reportedly had fewer N-insertions than the approximately 700-donor mean in a later analysis. In a later analysis, specific HLA alleles were associated with some 16,000 TCR beta sequences at a 0.05 false discovery rate.

Sequenced material: PBMCs. The chain combines TRBV6-6 with TRBJ2-2, with D hard to call. This clonotype originated in a woman in her 40s in good health and CMV-seropositive. This CDR3 is CASTRSNTGELFF. CDR3 nucleotides: TGTGCCAGCACCAGATCGAACACCGGGGAGCTGTTTTTT.